The 13 T cell receptor beta chains reported below all come from one sample, sequenced in a study of regulatory T cells in long-lasting Graves disease. Time point denoted: newly diagnosed GD, antithyroid drugs for less than 3 months. The TCR library was prepared using RNA isolated from PBMCs. iRepertoire HTBI primers and Arm-PCR of CDR3 regions built TCR beta libraries. Each CDR3 protein gets one entry after TCRdb re-called the multiplex PCR reads with MiXCR. This table has fewer than 500,000 distinct CDR3 sequences, around 15% appearing once. This sample was shared with a second study, whose subject was T cells in Graves' hyperthyroidism and ophthalmopathy.

Sequenced material: peripheral blood mononuclear cells (PBMCs), taken at new diagnosis, from a patient treated with antithyroid drugs. The receptor source for this set is a man aged 35 to 55 with Graves disease.

This chain links TRBV25-1 with TRBJ1-3; TRBD1 matches at 9 bases. The V segment lost 7 bases and the J segment 5 bases; nucleotides outside the gene matches: 3. This CDR3 region has 13 residues. Germline V gene sequence: CDR1 MGHDK, CDR2 SYGVNS. As DNA, the CDR3 is TGTGCCAGCACGACAGGGGGGAGAAACACCATATATTTT. It codes for CASTTGGRNTIYF. Combining the CDR3 with reference TRBV25-1 and TRBJ1-3 gives the whole variable domain EADIYQTPRYLVIGTGKKITLECSQTMGHDKMYWYQQDPGMELHLIHYSYGVNSTEKGDLSSESTVSRIRTEHFPLTLESARPSHTSQYLCASTTGGRNTIYFGEGSWLTVV.

This clonotype has at least ten counts. The chain couples TRBV6-1 to TRBJ2-7, with D maybe TRBD2 (6 bases). This CDR3 is built from 14 residues. Deletions cut 8 bases from V and 6 bases from J, with 20 bases between. CDR1 MNHNS and CDR2 SASEGT come from the germline V gene. In DNA form, the CDR3 reads TGTGCCAGCGTTGCCGGACCCTGGGACTCCGAGCAGTACTTC. Translating it yields CASVAGPWDSEQYF.

To note about this clonotype: This could be a read error, since a much larger clone is one nucleotide away. The V gene is TRBV12-3 or TRBV12-4, the J gene TRBJ2-2; 12 bases line up with TRBD2. The CDR3 runs to 15 residues. The CDR3 protein is CASKTSGSYTGELLF. CDR3 DNA: TGTGCCAGCAAGACTAGCGGGAGTTACACCGGGGAGCTGCTTTTT.

This chain links TRBV18 with TRBJ1-2, with 10 bases fitting TRBD1. The CDR3 is 17 residues long. J lost 6 bases, V lost 2 bases, and 12 bases had no gene match. The germline gives CDR1 KGHSH, CDR2 LQKENI. The CDR3 coding sequence is TGTGCCAGCTCACCAACCTCCGGGACAGGGGCGGAGGATGGCTACACCTTC. It specifies CASSPTSGTGAEDGYTF.

As for this clonotype: This could be a read error, since a much larger clone is one nucleotide away. The chain couples TRBV20-1 to TRBJ2-7; D perhaps matches TRBD2 (5 bases). The germline V gene has CDR1 DFQATT and CDR2 SNEGSKA (reference sequence). Trimming removed 3 bases from V and 2 bases from J, with 20 bases in between. This CDR3 is built from 16 residues. The chain's CDR3 is CSARLGQIPTTYEQYF. The CDR3 DNA reads as TGCAGTGCTAGGCTTGGGCAGATTCCGACTACCTACGAGCAGTACTTC.

This clonotype appeared many times. This chain links TRBV5-1 with TRBJ2-1; 11 nucleotides agree with TRBD2. J was trimmed by 7 bases and V by 2 bases; bases with no gene match: 8. This CDR3 region has 16 residues. Germline CDR1 reads SGHRS; CDR2 reads YFSETQ. For the CDR3, the DNA is TGCGCCAGCAGCTTTATAGCGGGAGGGCCGAGGAATGAGCAGTTCTTC. Amino acid sequence: CASSFIAGGPRNEQFF.

This clonotype was picked up many times. This chain uses TRBV28 with TRBJ2-7; TRBD2 agrees at 13 bases. Germline V gives CDR1 MDHEN, CDR2 SYDVKM. V dropped 2 bases and J dropped 4; count of bases not matched to a gene: 8. CDR3 length: 17 residues. This CDR3 reads CASSLGTSGRASYEQYF. DNA for the CDR3: TGTGCCAGCAGTTTAGGAACTAGCGGGAGGGCCTCTTACGAGCAGTACTTC.

The table lists this clonotype with many counts. J is TRBJ1-1 and V is TRBV28; D not certain. Germline lookup yields CDR1 MDHEN and CDR2 SYDVKM. Trimming left V 7 bases short and J 1 base short, with 13 bases between. The CDR3 runs 14 residues. CDR3 protein: CASILWVGNTEAFF. The DNA of the CDR3 is TGTGCCAGCATCTTATGGGTGGGGAACACTGAAGCTTTCTTT.

This clonotype was counted at least ten times. This sequence joins TRBV7-2 and TRBJ2-7; D is uncertain. There are 11 residues in the CDR3. Germline V lookup: CDR1 SGHTA, CDR2 FQGNSA. V was clipped by 1 base and J by 6 bases, with 4 bases between them. This chain's CDR3 is CASSLEVEQYF. The CDR3 region has the DNA TGTGCCAGCAGCTTAGAGGTCGAGCAGTACTTC.

This clonotype was seen a handful of times. The V and J genes are TRBV6-1 and TRBJ2-3, with 13 bases aligning to TRBD2. J lost 6 bases, V lost 7 bases, and 7 bases had no gene match. The CDR3 covers 15 residues. The germline CDR1 and CDR2 sequences are MNHNS and SASEGT. The CDR3 here is CASTLGLAGVDTQYF. In nucleotides, the CDR3 is TGTGCCAGCACCCTAGGACTAGCGGGAGTGGATACGCAGTATTTT.

In its sample, this clonotype was seen many times. The chain recombines TRBV6-1 with TRBJ2-6, with a possible D match to TRBD2 (5 bases). With 5 bases removed from V and 2 bases from J, the gap between germline ends came to 7 bases. The CDR3 runs 14 residues. CDR1 and CDR2 from the germline V gene are MNHNS and SASEGT. CDR3 in DNA: TGTGCCAGCAGTCCCGGGACTGGGGCCAACGTCCTGACTTTC. Protein product: CASSPGTGANVLTF.

This clonotype was seen many times. The V gene is TRBV5-1, the J gene TRBJ2-1; 12 positions agree with TRBD2. The V gene end was trimmed by 0 bases and the J gene end by 8 bases; junction bases not matched to a gene: 12. CDR3 length equals 18 residues. The germline V gene encodes CDR1 SGHRS and CDR2 YFSETQ. CDR3 bases: TGCGCCAGCAGCTTGGATTCCCTAGCGGGAGGGAATCGCGATGAGCAGTTCTTC. Translation gives CASSLDSLAGGNRDEQFF.

In this sample, this clonotype turned up a few times. This may arise from a read error, as a much more abundant clone is one base away. The CDR3 ends on some other residue instead of the conserved phenylalanine or tryptophan, so this is likely a read error. V gene TRBV6-1 combines with J gene TRBJ2-3; tentative D call: TRBD2 (6 bases). Germline V gene sequence: CDR1 MNHNS, CDR2 SASEGT. This CDR3 is built from 14 residues. The germline V and J ends were trimmed by 1 base and 6 bases, with 11 bases remaining between them. The DNA for the CDR3 is TGTGCCAGCAGTGAAGTCGGCGGGACTGATACGCAGTATCTT. It translates to CASSEVGGTDTQYL.